This T cell receptor (beta chain) comes out of a study of cytomegalovirus exposure and HLA in healthy donors. Study as a whole: T cells numbering about 180 million yielded 100 million to 120 million unique TCR beta sequences in an earlier analysis. Caucasian-associated ancestry cluster membership applied to 75% to 85% of several hundred genotyped donors.

About this clone: Its target is not known.

General study points: Data from an earlier analysis indicated that most TCR beta V segments were productive either about 87% or about 30% of the time. Within the data, a cluster of highly shared sequence variants was likely a sequencing artifact.

From germline, CDR1 is SGHRS and CDR2 YFSETQ. The V gene end was trimmed by 3 bases and the J gene end by 6 bases; junction bases not matched to a gene: 5. The CDR3 covers 15 residues. Researchers ran the PCR with 60 Vbeta and 13 Jbeta primers. TCRdb keeps only in-frame clones here, not all; method: immunoSEQ multiplex PCR. The table has 150,000 or so clones, 75% to 85% seen once. Sequencing input: PBMCs. The chain carries TRBV5-1 and TRBJ2-1; 11 bases match TRBD1. The receptor's source is a woman in her thirties or forties in good health and CMV-seropositive. CDR3: CASSSPGQGGNEQFF. CDR3 sequence (DNA): TGCGCCAGCAGCTCGCCGGGACAGGGGGGCAATGAGCAGTTCTTC. The complete variable domain, with remaining parts taken from reference TRBV5-1 and TRBJ2-1, reads KAGVTQTPRYLIKTRGQQVTLSCSPISGHRSVSWYQQTPGQGLQFLFEYFSETQRNKGNFPGRFSGRQFSNSRSEMNVSTLELGDSALYLCASSSPGQGGNEQFFGPGTRLTVL.